The TCR beta chain under discussion was sequenced for a study of regulatory T cells in long-lasting Graves disease. Building the TCR beta libraries relied on iRepertoire HTBI primers, and CDR3 regions underwent Arm-PCR. MiXCR, applied by TCRdb to the multiplex PCR reads, yields one record per CDR3 protein. The data hold roughly 500,000 distinct CDR3 sequences, with roughly 21% observed a single time. Germline CDR1 reads SGHAT; CDR2 reads FQDESV (reference sequence). The CDR3 runs 15 residues. V was shortened by 5 bases and J by 0 bases, with 12 bases between the two germline ends. Documented time point: persistent/refractory GD, antithyroid drugs over 5 years with positive TRAb. PBMC-derived RNA was used for the TCR library. Patients were from an endocrinology department in Xi'an, China. This clonotype was observed a few times. Antigen unknown. Whole-study results and caveats: Newly diagnosed Graves' patients exceeded persistent ones in TCR diversity. It is possible that accuracy was reduced by the small size of the sample. Shared public clonotypes totalled over 2,500 in persistent patients, compared with 966 in new patients.

The specimen was peripheral blood mononuclear cells (PBMCs), collected when the disease was refractory, from a patient treated with antithyroid drugs. This TCR derives from a female donor with Graves disease. J is TRBJ2-3 and V is TRBV11-1, with D possibly being TRBD2 (6 bases). CDR3 coding DNA: TGTGCCAGCAGCGCCCCGGGAGCTAGCACAGATACGCAGTATTTT. The encoded protein is CASSAPGASTDTQYF.